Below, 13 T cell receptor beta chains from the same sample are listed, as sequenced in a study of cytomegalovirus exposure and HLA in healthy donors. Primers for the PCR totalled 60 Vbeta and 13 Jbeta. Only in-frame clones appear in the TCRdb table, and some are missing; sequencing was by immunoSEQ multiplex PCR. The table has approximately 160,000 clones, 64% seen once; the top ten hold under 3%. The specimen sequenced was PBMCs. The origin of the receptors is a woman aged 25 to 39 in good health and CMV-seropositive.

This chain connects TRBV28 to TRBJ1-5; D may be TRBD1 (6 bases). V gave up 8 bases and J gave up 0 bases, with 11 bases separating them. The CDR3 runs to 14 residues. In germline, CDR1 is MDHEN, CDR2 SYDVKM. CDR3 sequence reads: CASRTVYSNQPQHF. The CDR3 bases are TGTGCCAGCCGGACAGTCTATAGCAATCAGCCCCAGCATTTT.

CDR3: CATRTRRTESEAFF. The CDR3, as DNA: TGTGCCACCAGAACTCGAAGGACTGAATCTGAAGCTTTCTTT. V is TRBV15 and J is TRBJ1-1; no firm D call. Trimming cost V 6 bases and J 6 bases, with 17 bases left between them. This CDR3 contains 14 residues. Per germline, CDR1 LNHNV and CDR2 YYDKDF (reference sequence).

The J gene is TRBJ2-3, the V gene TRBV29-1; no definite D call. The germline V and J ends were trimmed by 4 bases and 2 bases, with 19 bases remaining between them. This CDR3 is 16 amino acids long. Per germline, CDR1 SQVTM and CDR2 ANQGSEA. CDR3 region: CSVGGSPFEATDTQYF. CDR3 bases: TGCAGCGTTGGAGGATCTCCCTTCGAAGCCACAGATACGCAGTATTTT.

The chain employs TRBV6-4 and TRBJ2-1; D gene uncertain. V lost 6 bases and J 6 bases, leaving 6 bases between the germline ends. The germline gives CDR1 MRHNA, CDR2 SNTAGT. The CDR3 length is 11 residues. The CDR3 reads CASRTGNEQFF. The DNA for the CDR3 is TGTGCCAGCAGGACGGGCAATGAGCAGTTCTTC.

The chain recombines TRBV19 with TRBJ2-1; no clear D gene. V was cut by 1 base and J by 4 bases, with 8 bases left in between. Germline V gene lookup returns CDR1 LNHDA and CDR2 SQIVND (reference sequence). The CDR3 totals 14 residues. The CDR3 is CASSIVARYNEQFF. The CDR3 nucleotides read TGTGCCAGTAGTATAGTCGCCAGGTACAATGAGCAGTTCTTC.

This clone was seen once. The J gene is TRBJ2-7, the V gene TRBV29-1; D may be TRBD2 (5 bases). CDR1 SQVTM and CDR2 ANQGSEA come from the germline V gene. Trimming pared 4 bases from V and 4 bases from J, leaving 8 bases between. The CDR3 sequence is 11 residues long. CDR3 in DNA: TGCAGCGTTGGGGAGAAGTACGAGCAGTACTTC. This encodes CSVGEKYEQYF.

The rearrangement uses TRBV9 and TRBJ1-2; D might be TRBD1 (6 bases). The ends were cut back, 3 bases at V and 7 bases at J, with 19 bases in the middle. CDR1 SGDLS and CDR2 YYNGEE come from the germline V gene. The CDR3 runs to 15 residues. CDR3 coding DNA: TGTGCCAGCAGCGCGTTGGGTGCGGGGGCTGTTGGCTACACCTTC. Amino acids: CASSALGAGAVGYTF.

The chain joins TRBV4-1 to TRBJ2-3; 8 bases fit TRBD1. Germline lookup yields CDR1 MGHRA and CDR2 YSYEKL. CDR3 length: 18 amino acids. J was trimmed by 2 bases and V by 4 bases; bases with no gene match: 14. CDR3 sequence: CASSPRQRTGNPTDTQYF. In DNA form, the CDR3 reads TGCGCCAGCAGCCCAAGACAGAGGACAGGGAATCCCACAGATACGCAGTATTTT.

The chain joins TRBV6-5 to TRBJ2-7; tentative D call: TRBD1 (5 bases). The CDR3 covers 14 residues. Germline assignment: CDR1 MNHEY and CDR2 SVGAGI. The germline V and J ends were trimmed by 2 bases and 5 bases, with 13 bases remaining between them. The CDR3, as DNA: TGTGCCAGCAGTTACCGGGCAGGGATCCACGAGCAGTACTTC. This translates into CASSYRAGIHEQYF.

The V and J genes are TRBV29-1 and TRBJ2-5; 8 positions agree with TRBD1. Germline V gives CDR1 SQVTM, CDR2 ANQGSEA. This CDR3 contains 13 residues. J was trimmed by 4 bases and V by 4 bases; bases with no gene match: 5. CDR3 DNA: TGCAGCGTTGGGACAGGGTTGATAGAGACCCAGTACTTC. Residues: CSVGTGLIETQYF.

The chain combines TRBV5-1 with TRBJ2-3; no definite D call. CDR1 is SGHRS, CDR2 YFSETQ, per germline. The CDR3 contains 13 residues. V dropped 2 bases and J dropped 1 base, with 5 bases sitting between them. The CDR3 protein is CASSFERTDTQYF. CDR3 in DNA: TGCGCCAGCAGCTTTGAGCGCACAGATACGCAGTATTTT.

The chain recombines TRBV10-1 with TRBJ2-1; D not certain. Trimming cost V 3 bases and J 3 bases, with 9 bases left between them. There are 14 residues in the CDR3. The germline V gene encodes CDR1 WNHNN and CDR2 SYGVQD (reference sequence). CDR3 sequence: CASSDGGGYNEQFF. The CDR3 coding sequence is TGCGCCAGCAGTGACGGTGGCGGCTACAATGAGCAGTTCTTC.

The CDR3 sequence: CASSLPDSSLKFF. The CDR3 nucleotides read TGCGCCAGCAGCTTGCCGGACAGTTCTTTAAAGTTCTTC. The chain uses TRBV5-1 and TRBJ2-1, with a tentative D call TRBD1 (6 bases). Germline V gene lookup returns CDR1 SGHRS and CDR2 YFSETQ. V lost 1 base to trimming and J lost 14 bases, with 16 bases between them. The CDR3 has 13 amino acids.